This TCR beta chain was recorded in a study of T cells in Graves' hyperthyroidism and ophthalmopathy. Germline V gene data show CDR1 as SGHTA and CDR2 as FQGNSA. The V end was cut by 1 base, the J end by 7 bases, with 16 bases between. This CDR3 is 16 amino acids long. Amplification targeted TCR beta CDR3 regions from RNA transcripts. When the TCR CDR3 underwent first-round RT-PCR, the HTBI primer set was used. In TCRdb, the multiplex PCR reads were re-called with MiXCR into one record per CDR3 protein. This table has some 460,000 distinct CDR3 sequences, approximately 14% appearing once. Sequences were obtained from blood. This chain links TRBV7-2 with TRBJ2-2; perhaps TRBD2 as D (5 bases). The clonotype originates from a woman in her late teens or twenties with Graves' hyperthyroidism. CDR3 sequence reads: CASSLGPASNLGELFF. DNA for the CDR3: TGTGCCAGCAGCTTAGGCCCCGCTAGCAACCTCGGGGAGCTGTTTTTT. The full variable domain, its missing parts supplied by reference TRBV7-2 and TRBJ2-2, is GAGVSQSPSNKVTEKGKDVELRCDPISGHTALYWYRQSLGQGLEFLIYFQGNSAPDKSGLPSDRFSAERTGGSVSTLTIQRTQQEDSAVYLCASSLGPASNLGELFFGEGSRLTVL.